This T cell receptor beta chain originates from a study of shared clonotypes between healthy human individuals (dated by TCRdb to 2019 to 2021). Notes on the research overall: The cohort included three men and a couple of women between 18 and 49 years of age. For each donor, three plates each were used for CD4 naive and CD4 memory, two plates were used for CD8 naive, and one plate was used for CD8 memory. Blood TCR repertoires of a handful of healthy adults were deeply sequenced to estimate repertoire size and the extent of clonotype sharing between individuals. Different laboratories and diverse techniques were used to prepare libraries and sequence TCR repertoires, to increase sequencing depth and limit assay-specific biases. Per donor, leukapheresis produced somewhere between about 0.94 and 10 billion PBMCs.

Overall results and qualifications from the work: Pairwise subsampling indicated that sequencing depth was expected to affect the degree of clonotype sharing among donors. Because the study included a small number of donors, the genetic and exposure-history diversity represented was limited. Larger estimated clonotype richness was generally found for naive subsets than for memory subsets. Rarefaction of sorted-subset datasets indicated incomplete sequencing despite the large sequencing depth. Clonotypes shared by all four sorted-subset donors showed higher generation probabilities than non-shared clonotypes. Sampling was limited to blood, and TCR repertoires in tissue likely differ from TCR repertoires in blood. When a few donors were compared, the shared fraction of clonotypes was 5% to 6.5% for naive CD4, about 4% for naive CD8, 2% to 2.5% for memory CD4, and less than 0.45% for memory CD8.

For the CD8 naive samples, CD45RO-negative cells were positively selected for CCR7, yielding a CD45RA+CCR7+ population from which TemRA cells were excluded. Healthy HIV-negative adults with no recently reported acute infections or vaccinations were included as donors. Only Caucasian adults living in Nashville, Tennessee, USA were represented among the donors. After blood collection by leukapheresis, PBMCs were isolated using Ficoll-Histopaque density gradient centrifugation and then cryopreserved in the vapor phase of liquid nitrogen. Purity and quantity of every magnetically sorted T cell population were checked by analytical flow cytometry. Genomic DNA was isolated from every sorted fraction and measured by UV absorbance on a Nanodrop 2000c. Including cysteine and phenylalanine, the CDR3 has 16 amino acids. Just CDR3 DNA is preserved here, 48 bases in frame from base 1. Based on the germline V gene, the CDR1 and CDR2 sequences are SNHLY and FYNNEI. After removal of 3 bases from V and 4 bases from J, the junction retains 4 bases not matched to a gene.

With regard to this clone: Which antigen it targets is not known. Base qualities were left out, and no much larger clone turns up one base away.

Using the deep immunoSEQ assay, multiplex PCR amplified TCR CDR3 regions from genomic DNA. Extracted genomic DNA from each cell subset was distributed evenly across all wells of several immunoSEQ 96-well plates, and each plate was treated as a replicate. For sorted subsets, about 220 ng of genomic DNA, equivalent to 30,000 or so T cell genomes, went into each replicate PCR. Purified libraries were measured with a Qubit 3.0 fluorometer, size-checked on a Bioanalyzer 2100, and measured again with the KAPA Library Quantification kit. Every immunoSEQ 96-well plate was sequenced on a dedicated single-read 150-cycle Illumina NextSeq 550 flow cell. The authors' analysis ran thus. Because the immunoSEQ output included only junctional sequences and no quality scores, the filtering could not be the same as the filtering used for full-length reads. To assign V/J genes and CDR3, sequences were annotated against IMGT germline references using PyIR, a Python wrapper for IgBLAST v1.9. Reads with weak V/J assignments (E-value above 1e-6), missing CDR3, stop codons, out-of-frame junctions, or ambiguous translated residues were removed. V3J clonotypes were defined as sequences sharing an identical inferred V gene, J gene, and CDR3 amino acid sequence. To compute the percentage overlap between repertoires, the number of shared unique clonotypes was divided by the size of the smaller repertoire. Richness of each repertoire was evaluated using RTK rarefaction, the Chao1 estimator, and Recon v2.1 estimates of unobserved clonotypes. For all TCRbeta clonotypes obtained by the gDNA method from a handful of donors, generation probabilities were computed with OLGA. In TCRdb, the immuneACCESS table is reduced to in-frame sequences with V and J assigned. These tables do not hold every clone; where another copy was compared, an unresolved V gene accounts for under half, and the others remain unexplained. V and J calls plus clone size are reproduced from that table; the DNA served to infer D and trimming. The sample table contains approximately 2,200,000 clones; only one count was recorded for roughly 91% of them. Roughly 1.7% of the sample lies in the top ten.

Sequenced sample: naive CD8+ T cells from PBMCs. The cell subset or site label, read with the paper, signifies: CD45RA+CCR7+. The rearrangement joined TRBV2 to TRBJ2-6; a stretch of 9 junction bases matches TRBD2. The TCR comes from a man between 18 and 29 years old in good health. Some clones in this sample may be carry-over from other donors' samples. The CDR3 protein: CASSDTLAGGANVLTF. The DNA sequence reads TGTGCCAGCAGTGACACACTAGCGGGCGGGGCCAACGTCCTGACTTTC.